The clone carrying this T cell receptor (beta chain) was observed a handful of times. This record comes from a study of blood T cells in healthy people across ages. Then a second PCR, running roughly 7 to 11 cycles, was carried out with a sample-barcoded 5' primer and a J-beta primer mix. TCRdb re-analysed the 5' RACE reads in MiXCR, keeping a single row per CDR3 protein. This table holds around 700,000 distinct CDR3 sequences, 25% found once. V was clipped by 1 base and J by 6 bases; unmatched bases: 7. CDR3 size: 14 residues. Germline-derived CDR1 and CDR2 are SGHRS and YFSETQ. This sample also belongs to another study, concerning T cells of mothers and their children. As that study records: Donors were three healthy Caucasian mothers and their six children. Per mother, over 9 million TCR beta CDR3 reads were obtained; per child, approximately 3 million. Overlap measured in related mother-child pairs was slightly, non-significantly higher than in unrelated pairs.

Sequencing was carried out using blood. This TCR was sampled from a boy between 5 and 17 years old in good health. This chain links TRBV5-1 with TRBJ2-7; 7 bases are shared with TRBD2. CDR3 sequence: CASSLSRTSFEQYF. The CDR3 DNA is TGCGCCAGCAGCTTGTCGAGGACTAGTTTCGAGCAGTACTTC.